Below are 2 T cell receptor beta chains sequenced from a single sample in a study of type 1 and type 2 diabetes patients (dated by TCRdb to 2016 to 2017). The reads were generated on an Illumina MiSeq. Genomic DNA from sorted T cell subsets was used as template for TCRbeta CDR3 amplification. Multiplex PCR with 30 forward and 13 reverse primers amplified the TCRbeta CDR3 region. TCRdb trimmed the raw reads at Q25, called clones with MiXCR and kept productive beta chains. Each entry merges the rows of one CDR3 protein and shows their most common DNA and genes. Counted in this sample were about 290,000 distinct CDR3 sequences; 45% to 60% of them appeared once. The ten largest clonotypes hold 12% to 15% of the sample. Sequencing input: peripheral blood mononuclear cells (PBMCs). The receptors come from a young man with type 2 diabetes.

This clonotype was seen a few times. The gene calls are TRBV2 and TRBJ1-1; D unclear. Looked up from germline, CDR1 is SNHLY and CDR2 is FYNNEI. The CDR3 is made up of 12 amino acids. Trimming left V 7 bases short and J 4 bases short, with 10 bases between. CDR3 DNA: TGTGCCAGCACCTTGACCGGCACTGAAGCTTTCTTT. This codes for CASTLTGTEAFF.

The rearrangement joins TRBV7-9 to TRBJ1-1; D not resolved. Germline assignment: CDR1 SEHNR and CDR2 FQNEAQ (reference sequence). The V end was cut by 1 base, the J end by 1 base, with 7 bases between. CDR3 size: 14 residues. The DNA for the CDR3 is TGTGCCAGCAGCTTAGTTGACAAGAACACTGAAGCTTTCTTT. As protein: CASSLVDKNTEAFF.